This T cell receptor (beta chain) was sequenced in a study of CD8 T cells in Susac syndrome. RNA totalling 0.5 to 1 ug underwent reverse transcription with random hexamers. The TCR beta CDR3 was amplified by immunoSEQ multiplex PCR across 54 Vbeta, 13 Jbeta. TCRdb reprocessed the immunoSEQ multiplex PCR reads via MiXCR and lists one record per CDR3 protein. This table holds some 150,000 distinct CDR3 sequences, around 95% found once. The CDR3 consists of 14 residues. Germline loops: CDR1 MNHEY, CDR2 SMNVEV (reference sequence). V was trimmed by 10 bases and J by 2 bases, leaving 15 bases between them.

This TCR was recovered from a human donor with multiple sclerosis. This sequence joins TRBV27 and TRBJ2-4; D may be TRBD1 (6 bases). The sequenced sample was CD8+ T cells from PBMCs. The CDR3: CATRAQGSKNIQYF. The CDR3 nucleotides read TGTGCCACGAGGGCCCAGGGGTCCAAAAACATTCAGTACTTC.